Listed below are T cell receptor beta chains from one sample, sequenced in a study of beta chain features in type 1 diabetes. Profiling relied on immunoSEQ multiplex PCR, and the TCRdb table lists in-frame clones only, not all of them. The sample contains roughly 450,000 clones, roughly 11% of which appear only once. The sequencing input was naive CD4+ T cells from blood. These receptors were obtained from a woman aged 18-35 years in good health. Both conserved end residues are part of each CDR3. Fields, in order: J gene, D gene, V gene, clone size, CDR3 protein, CDR3 DNA. A D gene is named only where the DNA matches it firmly. A clone size is listed for some rows: how often the clone was seen (once, few, many), or a class if it is expanded.

>TRBJ2-1|-|TRBV5-1|-
CASSSGVSLDEQFF
TGCGCCAGCAGCTCCGGCGTCAGCCTGGATGAGCAGTTCTTC
>TRBJ1-5|-|TRBV29-1|few
CSVEGAGGNQPQHF
TGCAGCGTTGAGGGCGCAGGAGGCAATCAGCCCCAGCATTTT
>TRBJ2-5|-|TRBV18|-
CASSPGLEETQYF
TGTGCCAGCTCACCCGGGCTAGAAGAGACCCAGTACTTC
>TRBJ1-4|-|TRBV29-1|once
CSVVRLTELFF
TGCAGCGTTGTCCGCTTGACAGAACTGTTTTTT
>TRBJ2-6|TRBD2|TRBV7-3|-
CASSLTGLAGVSGANVLTF
TGTGCCAGCAGCCTAACGGGACTAGCGGGAGTGTCTGGGGCCAACGTCCTGACTTTC
>TRBJ1-4|-|TRBV4-2|-
CASSQSKATNEKLFF
TGTGCCAGCAGCCAAAGTAAAGCAACTAATGAAAAACTGTTTTTT
>TRBJ2-4|-|TRBV30|few
CAWNPGWAKNIQYF
TGTGCCTGGAACCCGGGATGGGCCAAAAACATTCAGTACTTC
>TRBJ1-1|TRBD1|TRBV7-2|-
CASSLRGGTEAFF
TGTGCCAGCAGCCTCAGGGGGGGCACTGAAGCTTTCTTT
>TRBJ1-2|-|TRBV13|-
CASSLEEQRGYTF
TGTGCCAGCAGCTTAGAAGAACAGCGCGGCTACACCTTC
>TRBJ1-5|TRBD1|TRBV13|few
CASSLGPQGAPNQPQHF
TGTGCCAGCAGCTTAGGGCCACAGGGGGCTCCCAATCAGCCCCAGCATTTT
>TRBJ2-3|TRBD1|TRBV7-9|few
CASSSRGPDTQYF
TGTGCCAGCAGCTCCAGGGGGCCAGATACGCAGTATTTT
>TRBJ2-5|-|TRBV20-1|-
CSARDLETQYF
TGCAGTGCTAGAGATTTAGAGACCCAGTACTTC
>TRBJ1-4|-|TRBV27|-
CASRPHGLNEKLFF
TGTGCCAGCAGGCCGCACGGATTGAATGAAAAACTGTTTTTT
>TRBJ1-2|-|TRBV10-3|-
CAINAAYGYTF
TGTGCCATCAACGCAGCGTATGGCTACACCTTC
>TRBJ1-1|-|TRBV5-4|-
CASSLRENTEAFF
TGTGCCAGCAGCTTGAGGGAGAACACTGAAGCTTTCTTT
>TRBJ2-1|-|TRBV7-2|-
CASSFHRQYNEQFF
TGTGCCAGCAGCTTCCACAGACAGTACAATGAGCAGTTCTTC
>TRBJ2-1|-|TRBV14|few
CASSQGGGNEQFF
TGTGCCAGCAGCCAGGGGGGCGGCAATGAGCAGTTCTTC
>TRBJ2-1|-|TRBV6-6|-
CASSYIQGRYNEQFF
TGTGCCAGCAGTTACATCCAGGGGAGGTACAATGAGCAGTTCTTC
>TRBJ2-1|-|TRBV11-3|few
CASSLPWGEDNEQFF
TGTGCCAGCAGCTTGCCCTGGGGCGAGGACAATGAGCAGTTCTTC
>TRBJ2-5|-|TRBV30|-
CASGGKGLPKETQYF
TGTGCCTCTGGAGGGAAGGGTTTACCCAAAGAGACCCAGTACTTC
>TRBJ1-2|-|TRBV6-6|few
CASSKTDSHYGYTF
TGTGCCAGCAGTAAAACGGACAGTCACTATGGCTACACCTTC
>TRBJ2-1|-|TRBV5-1|few
CASSVRGTKSGSSYNEQFF
TGCGCCAGCAGCGTTCGAGGGACCAAATCGGGGAGCTCCTACAATGAGCAGTTCTTC
>TRBJ2-3|TRBD2|TRBV7-9|few
CASSLTSAGTDTQYF
TGTGCCAGCAGCTTGACTAGCGCTGGCACAGATACGCAGTATTTT
>TRBJ2-4|-|TRBV7-9|-
CASSDFLAKNIQYF
TGTGCCAGCAGCGATTTTCTAGCCAAAAACATTCAGTACTTC
>TRBJ2-3|-|TRBV4-3|few
CASSLAGVMPTGTQYF
TGCGCCAGCAGCCTCGCTGGGGTAATGCCCACCGGTACGCAGTATTTT
>TRBJ2-7|TRBD2|TRBV25-1|-
CATGTTYYEQYF
TGTGCCACCGGGACTACCTACTACGAGCAGTACTTC
>TRBJ1-4|-|TRBV7-6|few
CASSLRQDNEKLFF
TGTGCCAGCAGCTTACGGCAGGATAATGAAAAACTGTTTTTT
>TRBJ2-4|TRBD1|TRBV7-8|-
CASRATPGQLGKNIQYF
TGTGCCAGCAGAGCCACACCGGGACAGTTGGGGAAAAACATTCAGTACTTC
>TRBJ2-6|TRBD2|TRBV7-9|-
CASREGRSTPGANVLTF
TGTGCCAGCCGGGAGGGGAGGTCAACCCCTGGGGCCAACGTCCTGACTTTC
>TRBJ2-4|-|TRBV28|-
CASRTGPRPGANGNIQYF
TGTGCCAGCAGAACCGGGCCCCGCCCAGGGGCCAATGGAAACATTCAGTACTTC
>TRBJ1-1|TRBD1|TRBV28|-
CASSSTGEGEAFF
TGTGCCAGCAGTTCCACAGGGGAGGGCGAAGCTTTCTTT
>TRBJ2-1|-|TRBV7-2|few
CASSSAQGFNEQFF
TGTGCCAGCAGCTCCGCACAGGGATTCAATGAGCAGTTCTTC
>TRBJ2-6|TRBD1|TRBV15|-
CATSLGQGRPGANVLTF
TGTGCCACCAGCCTTGGACAGGGGAGGCCTGGGGCCAACGTCCTGACTTTC
>TRBJ2-1|-|TRBV11-2|-
CASSLTVSSYNEQFF
TGTGCCAGCAGCTTAACAGTGAGCTCCTACAATGAGCAGTTCTTC
>TRBJ2-3|TRBD2|TRBV10-3|-
CAVSGTGDTQYF
TGTGCCGTAAGCGGGACTGGCGATACGCAGTATTTT
>TRBJ2-3|TRBD2|TRBV7-2|few
CASSPASGGSDTQYF
TGTGCCAGCAGCCCGGCTAGCGGGGGTAGTGATACGCAGTATTTT
>TRBJ2-3|TRBD2|TRBV9|few
CASSAPGLAGGTDTQYF
TGTGCCAGCAGCGCGCCGGGACTAGCGGGGGGGACAGATACGCAGTATTTT
>TRBJ2-1|TRBD2|TRBV7-9|-
CASSSPGLAIEQFF
TGTGCCAGCAGCTCGCCGGGACTAGCGATTGAGCAGTTCTTC
>TRBJ2-1|TRBD1|TRBV23-1|few
CASSQAPSDRAKKSPTHNEQFF
TGCGCCAGCAGTCAGGCTCCCTCGGACAGGGCCAAAAAGAGCCCCACACACAATGAGCAGTTCTTC
>TRBJ2-4|TRBD2|TRBV7-3|few
CASSASGGKNIQYF
TGTGCCAGCAGCGCTAGCGGGGGCAAAAACATTCAGTACTTC
>TRBJ2-5|-|TRBV7-9|-
CASSLGTQETQYF
TGTGCCAGCAGCTTAGGTACCCAAGAGACCCAGTACTTC
>TRBJ2-5|-|TRBV29-1|few
CSAGGALKAETQYF
TGCAGCGCAGGGGGGGCCCTTAAGGCAGAGACCCAGTACTTC
>TRBJ2-5|-|TRBV15|few
CATSRVTGTLEETQYF
TGTGCCACCAGCAGAGTCACTGGGACACTAGAAGAGACCCAGTACTTC
>TRBJ1-1|TRBD1|TRBV25-1|-
CASSGPGTGETEAFF
TGTGCCAGCAGTGGTCCCGGGACAGGGGAAACTGAAGCTTTCTTT
>TRBJ2-7|-|TRBV2|-
CASVVLSNSYEQYF
TGTGCCAGCGTCGTTTTATCGAACTCCTACGAGCAGTACTTC
>TRBJ2-7|TRBD2|TRBV7-9|-
CATRGVREGPGSYEQYF
TGTGCCACTCGAGGGGTCCGGGAGGGCCCGGGTTCCTACGAGCAGTACTTC
>TRBJ2-5|-|TRBV2|-
CASTLGTIQETQYF
TGTGCCAGCACCCTAGGGACAATACAAGAGACCCAGTACTTC
>TRBJ2-3|TRBD2|TRBV10-3|-
CAISDPRTRTDTQYF
TGTGCCATCAGTGACCCCAGGACTAGAACAGATACGCAGTATTTT